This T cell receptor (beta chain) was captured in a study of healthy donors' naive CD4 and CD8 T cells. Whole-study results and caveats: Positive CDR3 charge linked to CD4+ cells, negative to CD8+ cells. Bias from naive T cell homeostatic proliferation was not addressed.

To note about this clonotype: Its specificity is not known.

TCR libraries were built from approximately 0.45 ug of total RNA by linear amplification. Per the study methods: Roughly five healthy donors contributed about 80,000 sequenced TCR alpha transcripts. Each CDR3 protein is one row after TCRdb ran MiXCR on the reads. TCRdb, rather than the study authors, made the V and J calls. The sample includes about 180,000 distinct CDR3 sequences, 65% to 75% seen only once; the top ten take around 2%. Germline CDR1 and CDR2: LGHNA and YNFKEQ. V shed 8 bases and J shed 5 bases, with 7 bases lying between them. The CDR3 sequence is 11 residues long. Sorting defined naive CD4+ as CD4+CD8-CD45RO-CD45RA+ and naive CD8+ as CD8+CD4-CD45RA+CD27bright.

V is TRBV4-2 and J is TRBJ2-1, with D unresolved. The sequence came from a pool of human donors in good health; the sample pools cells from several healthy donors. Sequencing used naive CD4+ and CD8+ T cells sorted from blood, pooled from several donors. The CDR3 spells CASLQNNEQFF. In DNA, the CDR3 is TGTGCCAGCCTTCAGAACAATGAGCAGTTCTTC.